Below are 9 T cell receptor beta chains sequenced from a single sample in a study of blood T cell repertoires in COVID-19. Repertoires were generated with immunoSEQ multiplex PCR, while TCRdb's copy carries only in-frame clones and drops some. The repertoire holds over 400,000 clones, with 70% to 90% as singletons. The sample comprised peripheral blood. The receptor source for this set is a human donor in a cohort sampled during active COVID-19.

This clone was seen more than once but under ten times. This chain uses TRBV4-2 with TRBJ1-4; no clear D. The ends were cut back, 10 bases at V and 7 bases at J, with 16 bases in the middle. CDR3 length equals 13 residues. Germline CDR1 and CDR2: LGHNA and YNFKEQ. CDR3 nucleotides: TGTGCCACCGCGGCGAGGGAGAGTGAAAAACTGTTTTTT. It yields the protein CATAARESEKLFF.

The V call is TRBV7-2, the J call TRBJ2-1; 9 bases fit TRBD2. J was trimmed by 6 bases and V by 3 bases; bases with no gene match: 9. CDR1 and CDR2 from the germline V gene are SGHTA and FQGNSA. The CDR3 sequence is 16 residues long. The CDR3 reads CASSFALAGVGNEQFF. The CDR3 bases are TGTGCCAGCAGCTTTGCACTAGCGGGCGTTGGCAATGAGCAGTTCTTC.

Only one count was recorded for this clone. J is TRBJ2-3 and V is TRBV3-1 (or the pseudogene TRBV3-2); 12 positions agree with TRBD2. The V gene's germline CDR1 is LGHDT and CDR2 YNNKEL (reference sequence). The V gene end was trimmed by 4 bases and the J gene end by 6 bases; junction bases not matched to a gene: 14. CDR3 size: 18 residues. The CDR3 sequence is CASSRILGLAGGPDTQYF. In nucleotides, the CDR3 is TGTGCCAGCAGCCGCATCCTGGGGCTAGCGGGAGGGCCTGATACGCAGTATTTT.

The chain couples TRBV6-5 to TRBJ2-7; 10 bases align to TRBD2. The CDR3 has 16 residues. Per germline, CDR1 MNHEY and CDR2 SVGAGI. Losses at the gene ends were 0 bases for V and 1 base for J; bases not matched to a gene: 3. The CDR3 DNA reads TGTGCCAGCAGTTACTCTATAGCGGGAGGATCCTACGAGCAGTACTTC. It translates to CASSYSIAGGSYEQYF.

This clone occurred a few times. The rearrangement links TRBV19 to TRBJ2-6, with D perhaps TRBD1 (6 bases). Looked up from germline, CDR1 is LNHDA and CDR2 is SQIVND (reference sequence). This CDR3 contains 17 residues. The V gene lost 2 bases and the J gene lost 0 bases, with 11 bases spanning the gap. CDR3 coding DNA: TGTGCCAGTAGTATACCAGACAGGCGCTCTGGGGCCAACGTCCTGACTTTC. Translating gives CASSIPDRRSGANVLTF.

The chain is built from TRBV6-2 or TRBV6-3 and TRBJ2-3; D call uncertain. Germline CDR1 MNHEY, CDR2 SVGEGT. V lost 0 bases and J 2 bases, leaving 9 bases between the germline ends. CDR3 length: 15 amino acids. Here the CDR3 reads CASSYSGRITDTQYF. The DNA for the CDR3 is TGTGCCAGCAGTTACTCTGGCAGGATCACAGATACGCAGTATTTT.

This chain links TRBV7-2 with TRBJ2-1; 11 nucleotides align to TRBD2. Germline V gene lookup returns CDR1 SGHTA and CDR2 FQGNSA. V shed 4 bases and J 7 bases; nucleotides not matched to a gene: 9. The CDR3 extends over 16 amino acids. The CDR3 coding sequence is TGTGCCAGCAGCTCCCAGACTAGCGGGATGGGAAATGAGCAGTTCTTC. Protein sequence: CASSSQTSGMGNEQFF. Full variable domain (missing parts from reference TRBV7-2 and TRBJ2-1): GAGVSQSPSNKVTEKGKDVELRCDPISGHTALYWYRQSLGQGLEFLIYFQGNSAPDKSGLPSDRFSAERTGGSVSTLTIQRTQQEDSAVYLCASSSQTSGMGNEQFFGPGTRLTVL.

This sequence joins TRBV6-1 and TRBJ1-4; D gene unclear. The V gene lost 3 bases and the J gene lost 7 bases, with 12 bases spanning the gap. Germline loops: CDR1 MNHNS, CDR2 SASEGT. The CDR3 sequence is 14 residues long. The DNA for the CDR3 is TGTGCCAGCAGTGAGGATGGAGGTATTGAAAAACTGTTTTTT. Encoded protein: CASSEDGGIEKLFF.

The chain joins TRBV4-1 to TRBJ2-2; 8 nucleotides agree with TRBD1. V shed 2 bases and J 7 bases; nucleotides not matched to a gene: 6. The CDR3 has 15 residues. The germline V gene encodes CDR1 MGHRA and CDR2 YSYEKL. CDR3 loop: CASSQQGARGGELFF. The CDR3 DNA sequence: TGCGCCAGCAGCCAACAGGGGGCCAGAGGCGGGGAGCTGTTTTTT.